The present TCR beta chain was sequenced within a study of cytomegalovirus exposure and HLA in healthy donors. Both 60 Vbeta primers and 13 Jbeta primers went into the PCR. The assay was immunoSEQ multiplex PCR, and TCRdb's table has in-frame clones only and misses some. The profile shows 150,000 to 180,000 clones, around 80% of them singletons. About this clone itself: Within the sample, other DNA sequences also encode this same CDR3.

From germline, CDR1 is SGDLS and CDR2 YYNGEE. This CDR3 comprises 15 residues. Trimming shortened V by 0 bases and J by 1 base, and 5 bases separated the two germline ends. This sequence was found in a man aged 25 to 40 in good health and CMV-seropositive. Sequenced input: PBMCs. The chain has TRBV9 and TRBJ2-6; tentative D call: TRBD1 (5 bases). CDR3 in DNA: TGTGCCAGCAGCGTAGCAGGGTCTGGGGCCAACGTCCTGACTTTC. Translated: CASSVAGSGANVLTF.